The present TCR beta chain was sequenced within a study of blood T cell repertoires in COVID-19 (dated by TCRdb to the early 2020s). About the study as a whole: Samples from collaborators originated in the United States, Italy and Spain and spanned both the acute and convalescent phases of COVID-19. The material from the prospective study consisted of cDNA or gDNA derived from T cells, B-cell-depleted T cells, or PBMCs. Subjects who had been exposed to COVID-19, were actively infected with it, or had recovered from it provided the deeply sampled blood TCRbeta repertoires that made up the dataset. A freely available public database, intended as a resource for researchers studying the immune response to SARS-CoV-2, is where the repertoires were released. The samples were drawn from two sources: the first 160 participants of the ongoing ImmuneRACE study, and fewer than 1,500 subjects contributed by 6 global collaborators. Sample metadata almost always included a de-identified subject ID, COVID-19 status, age in years and sex. HLA class I and class II types, where available, came from metadata supplied by the sample provider rather than from assay-based typing.

The cysteine opens and the phenylalanine closes a CDR3 of 11 amino acids. Of all the DNA, just the CDR3 is kept, 33 bases in frame from base 1. Study-wide conclusions, independent of this receptor: The amount of clinical and demographic metadata varied by source and participant and was provided uncurated.

TCRbeta CDR3 regions were amplified from genomic DNA by means of the immunoSEQ Assay, a bias-controlled multiplex PCR. In the source study's methods: Within the assay, amplification of reference gene primers was used to estimate how many nucleated cells each sample contained. Sequence reads were collapsed and filtered to measure the absolute abundance of every unique TCRbeta CDR3 rearrangement. For each sample, productive Simpson clonality was calculated as the square root of Simpson's diversity index over productive rearrangements. TCRdb obtained this table from immuneACCESS and retained in-frame rearrangements with V and J assigned. These tables miss some clones; where compared with another copy, unresolved V genes account for less than half of the shortfall, and the remainder is unexplained. That table furnishes V, J and clone size, whereas the DNA furnished D and trimming. In this sample the table shows 55,000 or so clones, 82% of which occur a single time. The top ten constitute approximately 6.3% of the sample.

As to this clone: This receptor's antigen is unknown. One end of the junction is discordant with germline, which a read error may explain.

Each collaborating institution followed its own protocols to collect whole blood in K2EDTA tubes. Collaborator samples were shipped for TCRbeta analysis as frozen whole blood, isolated PBMCs, or DNA extracted from either sample type. This TCR derives from a human donor in a cohort sampled during active or convalescent COVID-19. The chain links TRBV12-3 or TRBV12-4 with TRBJ1-2; 7 bases in the junction line up with TRBD1. Sequencing used peripheral blood. The DNA sequence is TGTGCCAGCAGTCCTACGAGGGACAGTAAGTTC. Its coded protein is CASSPTRDSKF.